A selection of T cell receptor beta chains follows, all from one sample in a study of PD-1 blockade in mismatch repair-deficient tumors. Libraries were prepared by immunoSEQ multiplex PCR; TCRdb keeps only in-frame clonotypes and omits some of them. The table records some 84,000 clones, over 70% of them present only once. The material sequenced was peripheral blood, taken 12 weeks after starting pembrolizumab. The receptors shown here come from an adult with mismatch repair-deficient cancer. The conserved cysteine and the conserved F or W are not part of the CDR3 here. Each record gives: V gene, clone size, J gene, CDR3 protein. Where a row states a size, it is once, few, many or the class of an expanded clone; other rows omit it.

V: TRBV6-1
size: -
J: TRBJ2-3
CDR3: ASSVGQGWADTQY

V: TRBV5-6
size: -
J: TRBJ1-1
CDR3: ASSLGGGTEAF

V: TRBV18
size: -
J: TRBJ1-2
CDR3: ASSPGQGGGYT

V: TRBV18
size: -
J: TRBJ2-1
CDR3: ASSNGMYNEQF

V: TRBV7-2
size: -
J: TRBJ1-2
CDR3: ASSFRGYGYT

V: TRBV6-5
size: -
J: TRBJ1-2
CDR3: ASRTPLSGVYGYT

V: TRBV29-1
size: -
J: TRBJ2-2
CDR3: SVGRDWNTGELF

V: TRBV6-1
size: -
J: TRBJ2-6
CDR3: ATMYSGANVLT

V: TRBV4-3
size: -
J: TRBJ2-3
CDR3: ASSQGSEPYTDTQY

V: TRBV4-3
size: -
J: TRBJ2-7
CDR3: ASSQSLGGIMEQY

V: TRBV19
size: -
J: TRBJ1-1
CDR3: ASNPRPNTEAF

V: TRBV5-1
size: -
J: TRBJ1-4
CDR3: ASSYGSPLASGEKLF

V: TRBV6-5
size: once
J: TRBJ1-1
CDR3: ASSYSGADNTEAF

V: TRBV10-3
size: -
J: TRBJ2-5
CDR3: AISERLAGESRQETQY

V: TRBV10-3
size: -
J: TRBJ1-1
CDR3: AISGFRVGTEAF

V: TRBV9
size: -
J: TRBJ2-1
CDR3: ASSDSVGYNEQF

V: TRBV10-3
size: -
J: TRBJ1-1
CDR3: ARRDRPNTEAF

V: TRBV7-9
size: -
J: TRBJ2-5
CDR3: ASSLRDTKETQY

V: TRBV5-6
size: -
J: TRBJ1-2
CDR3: ASSLSGTGYGYT

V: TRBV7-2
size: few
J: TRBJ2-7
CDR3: ASSDPGLGSSYEQY

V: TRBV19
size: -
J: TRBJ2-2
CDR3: ASSIAGGSTGELF

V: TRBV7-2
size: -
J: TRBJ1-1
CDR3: ASSRLGVNTEAF

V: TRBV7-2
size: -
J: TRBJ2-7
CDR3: ASSPGGVYEQY

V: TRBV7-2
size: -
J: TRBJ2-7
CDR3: ASSLASQNYEQY

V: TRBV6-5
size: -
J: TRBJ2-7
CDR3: ASRFQTGWEYEQY

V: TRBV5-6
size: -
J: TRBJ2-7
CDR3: ASSPDRGGSYEQY

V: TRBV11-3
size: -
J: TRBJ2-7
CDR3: ASGPGQGTPEQY

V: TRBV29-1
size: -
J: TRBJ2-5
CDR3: SVEVSRTGGFHETQY